The source of this TCR beta chain is a study of T-cell reconstitution after alpha-beta-depleted transplantation in children. The CDR3 extends over 16 amino acids. With 2 bases removed from V and 2 bases from J, the gap between germline ends came to 16 bases. Germline V gene sequence: CDR1 MDHEN, CDR2 SYDVKM. Unique molecular identifiers were used in preparing the TCRbeta library. TCRdb reanalysed the PCR reads using MiXCR and keeps one entry per CDR3 protein. The sample includes roughly 420,000 distinct CDR3 sequences, under 20% of them seen just once. A few counts support this clonotype. The sequencing here drew on PBMCs, mostly from graft donor cells, taken 360 days after TCRalphabeta/CD19-depleted stem cell transplant. This receptor was identified in a boy younger than two who had a stem cell transplant for Wiskott-Aldrich syndrome, so the T cells may come from the graft donor. The chain employs TRBV28 and TRBJ2-7; D possibly matches TRBD1 or TRBD2 (7 bases each). CDR3 protein: CASSLQQGTIPYEQYF. CDR3 in DNA: TGTGCCAGCAGTTTACAACAGGGGACTATCCCCTACGAGCAGTACTTC.